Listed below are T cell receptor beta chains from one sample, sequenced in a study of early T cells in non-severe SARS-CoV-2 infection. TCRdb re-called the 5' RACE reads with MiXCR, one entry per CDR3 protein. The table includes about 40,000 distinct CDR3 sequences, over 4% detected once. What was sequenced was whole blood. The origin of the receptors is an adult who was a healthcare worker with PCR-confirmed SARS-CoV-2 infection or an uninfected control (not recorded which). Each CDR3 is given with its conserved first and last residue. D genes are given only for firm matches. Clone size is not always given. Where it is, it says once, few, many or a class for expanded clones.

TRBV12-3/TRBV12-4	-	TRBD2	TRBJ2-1	CASSSTSGVYNEQFF	TGTGCCAGCAGTTCGACTAGCGGGGTCTACAATGAGCAGTTCTTC
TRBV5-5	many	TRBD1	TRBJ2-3	CASSSRQGLADTQYF	TGTGCCAGCAGCTCGAGACAGGGTCTGGCAGATACGCAGTATTTT
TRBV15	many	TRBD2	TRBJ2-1	CATSRAGSGGLYNEQFF	TGTGCCACCAGCAGAGCGGGTAGCGGGGGACTCTACAATGAGCAGTTCTTC
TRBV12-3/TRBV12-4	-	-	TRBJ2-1	CASSFGSSYNEQFF	TGTGCCAGCAGTTTCGGTAGCTCCTACAATGAGCAGTTCTTC
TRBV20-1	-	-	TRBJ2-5	CSGRQNGQETQYF	TGCAGTGGTCGTCAGAACGGCCAAGAGACCCAGTACTTC
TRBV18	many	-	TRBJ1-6	CASSPGGVWNSPLHF	TGTGCCAGCTCACCAGGGGGCGTTTGGAATTCACCCCTCCACTTT
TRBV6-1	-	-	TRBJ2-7	CASSELGGSSYEQYF	TGTGCCAGCAGTGAATTAGGAGGGAGCTCCTACGAGCAGTACTTC
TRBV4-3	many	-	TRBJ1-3	CASSQNQLINTIYF	TGCGCCAGCAGCCAAAACCAGCTAATCAACACCATATATTTT
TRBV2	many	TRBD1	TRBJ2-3	CASRRTGSGDTQYF	TGTGCCAGCAGGCGGACAGGGTCGGGAGATACGCAGTATTTT
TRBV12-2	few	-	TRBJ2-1	CASRLNKDNYEQFF	TGTGCAAGTCGCTTGAACAAGGACAACTATGAGCAGTTCTTC
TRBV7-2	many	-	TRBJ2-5	CASSLLTHWEETQYF	TGTGCCAGCAGCTTATTGACTCATTGGGAAGAGACCCAGTACTTC
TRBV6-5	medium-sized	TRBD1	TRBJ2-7	CASSYEGQGFGEQYF	TGTGCCAGCAGTTACGAGGGACAGGGATTCGGCGAGCAGTACTTC
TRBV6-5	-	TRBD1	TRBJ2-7	CASSSPGQGLSYEQYF	TGTGCCAGCAGTTCGCCGGGACAGGGCTTATCCTACGAGCAGTACTTC
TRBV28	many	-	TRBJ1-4	CASSNNNRFFTSGGKEKLFF	TGTGCCAGCAGCAATAACAACAGGTTTTTCACGAGCGGTGGGAAGGAAAAACTGTTTTTT
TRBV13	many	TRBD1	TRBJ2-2	CASSPPEPGQGGTGELFF	TGTGCCAGCAGCCCCCCCGAACCGGGACAGGGAGGCACCGGGGAGCTGTTTTTT
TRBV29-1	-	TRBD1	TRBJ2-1	CSVETSDRGHYNEQFF	TGCAGCGTCGAGACGTCGGACAGGGGGCACTACAATGAGCAGTTCTTC
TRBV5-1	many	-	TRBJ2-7	CASSLSGATSYEQYF	TGCGCCAGCAGCTTATCAGGGGCCACCTCCTACGAGCAGTACTTC
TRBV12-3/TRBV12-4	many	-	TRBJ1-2	CASSFTGTHGYTF	TGTGCCAGCAGTTTCACAGGGACGCATGGCTACACCTTC
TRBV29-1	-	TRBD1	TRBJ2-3	CSVRQGSDTQYF	TGCAGCGTCAGACAGGGATCAGATACGCAGTATTTT
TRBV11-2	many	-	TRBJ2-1	CASSLGASAEQFF	TGTGCCAGCAGCTTAGGGGCGAGCGCTGAGCAGTTCTTC
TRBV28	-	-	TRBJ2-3	CASRSAPQDTQYF	TGTGCCAGCAGATCCGCCCCCCAAGATACGCAGTATTTT
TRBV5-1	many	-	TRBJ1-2	CASSLSNGNYGYTF	TGCGCCAGCAGCTTGAGTAACGGAAACTATGGCTACACCTTC
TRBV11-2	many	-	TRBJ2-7	CASSLVLASREQYF	TGTGCCAGCAGCTTAGTCCTGGCCTCTCGCGAGCAGTACTTC
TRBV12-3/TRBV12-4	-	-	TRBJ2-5	CASRQGRGGTQYF	TGTGCCAGCAGACAGGGTCGGGGTGGGACCCAGTACTTC
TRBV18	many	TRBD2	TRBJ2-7	CASSPPTTSGRDEQYF	TGTGCCAGCTCACCACCGACGACTAGCGGGAGGGATGAGCAGTACTTC
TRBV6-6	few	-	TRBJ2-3	CASSPEGADTQYF	TGTGCCAGCAGTCCTGAAGGCGCAGATACGCAGTATTTT
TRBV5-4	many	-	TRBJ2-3	CASSTGGQGSSTDTQYF	TGTGCCAGCAGCACCGGGGGGCAGGGATCTAGCACAGATACGCAGTATTTT
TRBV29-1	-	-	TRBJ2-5	CSASPKSETQYF	TGCAGCGCCTCTCCCAAATCGGAGACCCAGTACTTC
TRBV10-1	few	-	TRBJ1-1	CASSVYRGGNKTEAFF	TGCGCCAGCAGTGTATATCGAGGAGGCAACAAAACTGAAGCTTTCTTT
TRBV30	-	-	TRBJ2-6	CAWSGGPVTGANVLTF	TGTGCCTGGAGTGGGGGGCCGGTGACTGGGGCCAACGTCCTGACTTTC
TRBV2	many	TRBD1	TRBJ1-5	CASSFGQGSNQPQHF	TGTGCCAGCAGCTTCGGACAGGGGAGCAATCAGCCCCAGCATTTT
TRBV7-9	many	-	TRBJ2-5	CASSPSGETQYF	TGTGCCAGCAGCCCCTCCGGAGAGACCCAGTACTTC
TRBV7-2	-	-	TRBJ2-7	CASSSAPESYEQYF	TGTGCCAGCAGCTCAGCTCCCGAATCCTACGAGCAGTACTTC
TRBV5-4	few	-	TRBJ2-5	CASSSSPLATQETQYF	TGTGCCAGCAGCTCATCCCCCCTAGCGACTCAAGAGACCCAGTACTTC
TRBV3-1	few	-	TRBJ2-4	CASSHGGPKNIQYF	TGTGCCAGCAGCCACGGGGGACCCAAAAACATTCAGTACTTC
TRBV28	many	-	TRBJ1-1	CASRSNTEAFF	TGTGCCAGCAGGTCGAACACTGAAGCTTTCTTT
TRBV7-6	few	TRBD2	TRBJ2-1	CASSPIAGAGGNEQFF	TGTGCCAGCAGCCCCATAGCGGGGGCAGGGGGGAATGAGCAGTTCTTC
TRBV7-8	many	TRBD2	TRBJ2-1	CASSRREGRNEQFF	TGTGCCAGCAGTCGACGGGAGGGCCGGAATGAGCAGTTCTTC
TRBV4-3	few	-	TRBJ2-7	CASSQGPGTYEQYF	TGCGCCAGCAGCCAAGGCCCCGGGACCTACGAGCAGTACTTC
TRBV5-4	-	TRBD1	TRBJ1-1	CASSSPGQGAEAFF	TGTGCCAGCAGTTCACCGGGACAGGGGGCTGAAGCTTTCTTT
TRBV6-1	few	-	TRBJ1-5	CASSEAHNQPQHF	TGTGCCAGCAGTGAGGCACACAATCAGCCCCAGCATTTT
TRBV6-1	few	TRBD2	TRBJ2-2	CASSEALRLAGGETGELFF	TGTGCCAGCAGTGAAGCGCTAAGACTAGCGGGAGGAGAGACCGGGGAGCTGTTTTTT
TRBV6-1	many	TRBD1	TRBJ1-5	CASSKTGGSNQPQHF	TGTGCCAGCAGTAAAACAGGGGGTAGCAATCAGCCCCAGCATTTT